The clone carrying this T cell receptor beta chain was detected only a few times. The method was immunoSEQ multiplex PCR; TCRdb's version includes in-frame clones alone and lacks a portion of them. The sample consists of 60,000 to 90,000 clones, approximately 80% of them appearing once. This record belongs to a study of blood T cell repertoires in COVID-19. Study background: Italy, Spain and the United States were the sources of the convalescent and acute COVID-19 samples. The cDNA or gDNA used as material had been derived from T cells, B-cell-depleted T cells, or PBMCs.

The germline CDR1 and CDR2 sequences are MNHEY and SVGEGT. The CDR3 totals 14 residues. Trimming at V came to 2 bases and at J to 4 bases, leaving 1 base not matched to a gene. Input material: peripheral blood. The receptor was derived from a woman aged 45-65 years with acute or convalescent COVID-19. The J gene is TRBJ2-1, the V gene TRBV6-2 or TRBV6-3; 8 nucleotides line up with TRBD2. The CDR3 DNA reads as TGTGCCAGCAGTTACGGACTAGCTTACAATGAGCAGTTCTTC. Its translation is CASSYGLAYNEQFF.